The 15 T cell receptor beta chains presented below share a single source sample, sequenced in a study of tissue T cells after allogeneic stem cell transplantation. This table comes from immunoSEQ multiplex PCR, and its TCRdb copy is limited to in-frame clones, with some not included. Found here are about 8,700 clones, approximately 47% of them singletons; the top ten hold under 1.5%. As for time point: mouse harvest day 7 after allogeneic transplant. Each mouse received 10^7 T-cell-depleted marrow cells plus 10^6 splenic CD5+ T cells by tail vein. Material for sequencing was skin. The receptor set was obtained from a female BALB/c mouse given C57BL/6 T cells with graft-versus-host disease after an allogeneic hematopoietic cell transplant.

Worth noting for this clone: Mouse gene names apply. The CDR3 end is not reached by the read, which stops 1 residue before it; the germline J gene fills it in. The V and J genes are TRBV15 and TRBJ1-1, with D possibly TRBD1 on 5 matching bases. This CDR3 region has 14 residues. Germline CDR1 is SGHND and CDR2 is FRSKSL. With 3 bases removed from V and 0 bases from J, the gap between germline ends came to 8 bases. The CDR3: CASSLGGANTEVFF. The CDR3 DNA, read in part, is TGTGCCAGCAGTTTGGGGGGAGCAAACACAGAAGTCTTC.

As regards this clone: The gene names here belong to mouse. The missing CDR3 end, 1 residue past where the read stops, is filled in from the germline J gene. The chain couples TRBV20 to TRBJ1-6, with D unresolved. TRBJ1-6 counts as an open reading frame of uncertain function. V lost 3 bases to trimming and J lost 1 base, with 4 bases between them. CDR3 length equals 13 residues. Germline V lookup: CDR1 GFQATS, CDR2 STVNSAI. This chain's CDR3 is CGARQSYNSPLYF. The part of the CDR3 DNA that was read is TGTGGTGCTAGACAATCCTATAATTCGCCCCTCTAC.

Comment on this clone: Gene names refer to mouse genes. From the germline J gene comes the end of the CDR3, since the read stops 1 residue before it. This chain connects TRBV15 to TRBJ2-4, with 8 bases lining up with TRBD1. The CDR3 covers 15 residues. V shed 3 bases and J 1 base; nucleotides not matched to a gene: 3. Germline-derived CDR1 and CDR2 are SGHND and FRSKSL. The covered CDR3 bases are TGTGCCAGCAGTTTTCCAGGGGGCGGTCAAAACACCTTGTAC. It is translated as CASSFPGGGQNTLY. In full, the CDR3 is CASSFPGGGQNTLYF.

Comment on this clone: Gene names and germline refer to mouse. Read data end 1 residue before the CDR3 end; the end is taken from the germline J gene. The rearrangement uses TRBV23 and TRBJ2-2; the DNA was not compared with TRBD1, the D call given in the table. The CDR3 is made up of 15 amino acids. The germline V gene has CDR1 KGHTA and CDR2 FQNQQP. This CDR3 is CSSSGQGANTGQLYF. The DNA read from the CDR3 is TGCTCCAGCAGTGGGCAGGGGGCAAACACCGGGCAGCTCTAC.

Comments on this clone: Genes and germline are mouse. The read terminates 1 residue before the CDR3 end, so the remaining end is supplied by the germline J gene. This sequence joins TRBV3 and TRBJ2-2; the D gene is possibly TRBD1 (6 bases). CDR1 is SNHLY and CDR2 is FYNGKV in the germline V gene (reference sequence). V dropped 3 bases and J dropped 3 bases, with 8 bases sitting between them. CDR3 length equals 14 residues. This chain's CDR3 is CASSFNRDTGQLYF. Partial CDR3 DNA: TGTGCCAGCAGCTTTAACAGGGACACCGGGCAGCTCTAC.

This clone was observed a handful of times. Any gene name here is a mouse gene name. The CDR3 end falls 1 residue outside the read, so it is completed with the germline J gene. The sample holds other DNA sequences that translate to the same CDR3. The V and J genes are TRBV26 and TRBJ1-4; 7 nucleotides agree with TRBD1. Germline V lookup: CDR1 KGHPV, CDR2 FQNQEV (reference sequence). The trim removed 4 bases at V and 0 bases at J, leaving 2 bases unmatched. This CDR3 spans 15 amino acids. Incomplete CDR3 DNA: TGTGCCAGCAGTCGGGACAGAATTTCCAACGAAAGATTATTT. Encoded protein: CASSRDRISNERLF. The complete CDR3 protein is CASSRDRISNERLFF. The whole variable domain, filled in from reference TRBV26 and TRBJ1-4, reads NSKVIQTPRYLVKGQGQKAKMRCIPEKGHPVVFWYQQNKNNEFKFLINFQNQEVLQQIDMTEKRFSAECPSNSPCSLEIQSSEAGDSALYLCASSRDRISNERLFFGHGTKLSVL.

For this clone: Gene names and germline match the mouse. The CDR3 goes on 1 residue after the read ends, and that part is filled in from the germline J gene. This rearrangement joins TRBV16 to TRBJ2-5, with 11 bases lining up with TRBD2. Germline trimming cut 3 bases from V and 5 bases from J; bases unmatched to any gene: 1. The CDR3 is made up of 14 amino acids. Germline assignment: CDR1 SGHSA and CDR2 FRNQAP. CDR3 DNA, as far as it was read: TGTGCAAGCAGCTTCGGGACTGGGGGAGACACCCAGTAC. Encoded protein: CASSFGTGGDTQY. The whole CDR3 sequence reads CASSFGTGGDTQYF. Drawing the rest from reference TRBV16 and TRBJ2-5, the complete variable domain is NAGVIQTPRHKVTGKGQEATLWCEPISGHSAVFWYRQTIVQGLEFLTYFRNQAPIDDSGMPKERFSAQMPNQSHSTLKIQSTQPQDSAVYLCASSFGTGGDTQYFGPGTRLLVL.

Notes on this clone: Gene labels here are mouse ones. The CDR3 goes on 1 residue after the read ends, and that part is filled in from the germline J gene. This chain joins TRBV4 and TRBJ2-7; TRBD2 agrees at 8 bases. V was pared by 5 bases and J by 3 bases, with 3 bases of the junction left unmatched. Germline V lookup: CDR1 LGHDT, CDR2 YNNKQL (reference sequence). The CDR3 totals 13 residues. The part of the CDR3 DNA that was read is TGTGCCAGCAGCCCGGACTGGGTCTATGAACAGTAC. Translation: CASSPDWVYEQY. The CDR3 in its entirety is CASSPDWVYEQYF.

Comment on this clone: The gene names given are mouse names. The read terminates 1 residue ahead of where the CDR3 ends, so the germline J gene completes it. The chain is built from TRBV26 and TRBJ1-1; D call uncertain. Trimming shortened V by 5 bases and J by 0 bases, and 10 bases separated the two germline ends. The germline CDR1 and CDR2 sequences are KGHPV and FQNQEV (reference sequence). The CDR3 is 14 residues long. The chain's CDR3 is CASSRGVTNTEVFF. Partial CDR3 DNA: TGTGCCAGCAGTAGAGGAGTTACAAACACAGAAGTCTTC.

A word on this clone: Genes and germline are mouse. The CDR3 end falls 1 residue outside the read, so it is completed with the germline J gene. V is TRBV3 and J is TRBJ2-7, with a possible D match to TRBD2 (7 bases). Germline assignment: CDR1 SNHLY and CDR2 FYNGKV (reference sequence). The CDR3 length is 14 residues. With 2 bases removed from V and 0 bases from J, the gap between germline ends came to 8 bases. Here the CDR3 reads CASSLRGGSYEQYF. CDR3 DNA, as far as it was read: TGTGCCAGCAGCTTAAGGGGGGGCTCCTATGAACAGTAC.

In its sample, this clone ranks as medium-sized. Here the gene names and germline are mouse. The read terminates 1 residue ahead of where the CDR3 ends, so the germline J gene completes it. The chain is built from TRBV16 and TRBJ2-7; 11 nucleotides agree with TRBD2. Germline loops: CDR1 SGHSA, CDR2 FRNQAP. CDR3 size: 14 residues. Trimming took 5 bases from V and 3 from J; bases not matched to a gene: 3. The CDR3 loop is CASSLGLGDYEQYF. CDR3 DNA, as far as it was read: TGTGCAAGCAGCCTGGGACTGGGGGACTATGAACAGTAC.

Comment on this clone: Gene labels here are mouse ones. Read data end 1 residue before the CDR3 end; the end is taken from the germline J gene. The chain uses TRBV3 and TRBJ2-3, with 11 bases identical to TRBD2. The germline V gene encodes CDR1 SNHLY and CDR2 FYNGKV (reference sequence). The CDR3 runs to 15 residues. Germline trimming cut 2 bases from V and 3 bases from J; bases unmatched to any gene: 1. Partial CDR3 DNA: TGTGCCAGCAGCTTAAACTGGGGGGGCGCAGAAACGCTGTAT. Protein: CASSLNWGGAETLY. The CDR3 as a whole reads CASSLNWGGAETLYF.

This clone showed up just a few times. Gene names refer to mouse genes. Read coverage stops 1 residue before the CDR3 terminus; the germline J gene supplies the remainder. The chain couples TRBV19 to TRBJ2-7; TRBD2 aligns across 13 bases. The germline V gene encodes CDR1 FNHDT and CDR2 SITEND (reference sequence). The V gene end was trimmed by 2 bases and the J gene end by 6 bases; junction bases not matched to a gene: 2. The CDR3 runs to 14 residues. The CDR3 loop is CASSIGLGGREQYF. The sequenced CDR3 bases are TGTGCCAGCAGTATCGGACTGGGGGGGCGTGAACAGTAC.

Points on this clone: Each gene name is a mouse one. The read comes to an end 1 residue before the CDR3 does, leaving the germline J gene to fill in the end. This chain uses TRBV2 with TRBJ1-5; the match to TRBD1 covers 8 bases. J gave up 2 bases and V 3 bases, and 0 bases lay outside the gene matches. This CDR3 is built from 14 residues. CDR1 is LGHNA and CDR2 is YSYQKL in the germline V gene. The DNA read from the CDR3 is TGTGCCAGCAGCCAGACAGGGGACAACCAGGCTCCGCTT. This gives the protein CASSQTGDNQAPL. The complete CDR3 protein is CASSQTGDNQAPLF.

For this clone: Gene names are the mouse ones. Coverage ceases 1 residue before the CDR3 finishes, and the germline J gene fills in the end. The rearrangement links TRBV13-3 to TRBJ2-4, with TRBD2 identical over 9 bases. J gave up 1 base and V 4 bases, and 4 bases lay outside the gene matches. From germline, CDR1 is NNHDY and CDR2 SYVADS. This CDR3 has 15 amino acids. Partial CDR3 DNA: TGTGCCAGCAGTCCCCGGACTGGGGGTCAAAACACCTTGTAC. Amino acid sequence: CASSPRTGGQNTLY. The entire CDR3 protein is CASSPRTGGQNTLYF.